This T cell receptor (beta chain) was sequenced during a study of STAT5B mutations in CD4+ large granular lymphocyte leukemia. This table comes from immunoSEQ multiplex PCR, and its TCRdb copy is limited to in-frame clones, with some not included. The sample lists about 6,300 clones; approximately 69% were seen once. The V end lost 0 bases, the J end lost 6 bases, and 7 bases lay between the germline ends. CDR1 SGHAT and CDR2 FQNNGV come from the germline V gene. This CDR3 region has 13 residues. The material sequenced was PBMCs. The chain joins TRBV11-2 to TRBJ2-3; D is ambiguous. The TCR sequence derives from a woman between 65 and 79 years old with CD4+ T-cell large granular lymphocyte leukemia. CDR3 in amino acids: CASSLDVSDTQYF. The CDR3 DNA follows: TGTGCCAGCAGCTTAGACGTGTCGGATACGCAGTATTTT.